This T cell receptor beta chain was identified during a study of beta chain features in type 1 diabetes. Turning to the study itself: Examination of sorted cells across all samples involved about 100,000,000 cells.

Reverse transcription of all isolated RNA meant that expressed TCRB transcripts were sequenced. Some clones are missing from TCRdb's copy, which holds only in-frame ones; the method was immunoSEQ multiplex PCR. The profile shows around 400,000 clones, less than 15% of them singletons. Germline CDR1 and CDR2: DFQATT and SNEGSKA (reference sequence). This CDR3 has 11 residues. J was trimmed by 11 bases and V by 3 bases; bases with no gene match: 6. Sequencing was performed on naive CD4+ T cells from blood. This TCR came from a woman under 30 in good health. The V call is TRBV20-1, the J call TRBJ1-1; 7 bases fit TRBD1. The DNA for the CDR3 is TGCAGTGCTAGGGGACAGTTCGGGGCTTTCTTT. Translating it yields CSARGQFGAFF.